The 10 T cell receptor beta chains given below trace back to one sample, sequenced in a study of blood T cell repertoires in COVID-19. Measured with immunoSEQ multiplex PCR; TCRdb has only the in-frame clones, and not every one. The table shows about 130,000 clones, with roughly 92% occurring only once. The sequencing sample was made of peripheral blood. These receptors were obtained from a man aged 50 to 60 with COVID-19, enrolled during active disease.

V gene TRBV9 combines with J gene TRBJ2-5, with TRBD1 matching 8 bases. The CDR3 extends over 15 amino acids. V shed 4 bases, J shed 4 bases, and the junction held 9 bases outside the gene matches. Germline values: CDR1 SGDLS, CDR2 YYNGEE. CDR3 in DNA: TGTGCCAGCAGCCCATACGGACAGGGTGGAGAGACCCAGTACTTC. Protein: CASSPYGQGGETQYF.

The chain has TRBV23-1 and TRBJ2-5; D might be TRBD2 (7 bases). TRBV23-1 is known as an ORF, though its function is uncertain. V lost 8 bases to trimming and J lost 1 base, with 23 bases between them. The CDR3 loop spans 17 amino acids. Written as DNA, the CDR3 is TGCGCCAGCTTTTGGGGGGGCGCGGAGTCCACCCAAGAGACCCAGTACTTC. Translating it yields CASFWGGAESTQETQYF.

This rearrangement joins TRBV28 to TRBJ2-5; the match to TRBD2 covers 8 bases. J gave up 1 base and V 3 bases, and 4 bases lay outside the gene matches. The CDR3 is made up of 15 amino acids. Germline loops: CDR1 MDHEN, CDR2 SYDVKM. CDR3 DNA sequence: TGTGCCAGCAGTTTCAGCCTAGCGGGCCAAGAGACCCAGTACTTC. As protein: CASSFSLAGQETQYF.

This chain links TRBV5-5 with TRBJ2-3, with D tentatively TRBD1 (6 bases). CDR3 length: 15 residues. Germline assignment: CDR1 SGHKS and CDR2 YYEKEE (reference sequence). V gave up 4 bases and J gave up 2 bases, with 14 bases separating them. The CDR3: CASSPLGANTDTQYF. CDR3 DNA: TGTGCCAGCAGCCCCTTGGGGGCAAACACAGATACGCAGTATTTT. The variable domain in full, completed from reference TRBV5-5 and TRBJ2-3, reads DAGVTQSPTHLIKTRGQQVTLRCSPISGHKSVSWYQQVLGQGPQFIFQYYEKEERGRGNFPDRFSARQFPNYSSELNVNALLLGDSALYLCASSPLGANTDTQYFGPGTRLTVL.

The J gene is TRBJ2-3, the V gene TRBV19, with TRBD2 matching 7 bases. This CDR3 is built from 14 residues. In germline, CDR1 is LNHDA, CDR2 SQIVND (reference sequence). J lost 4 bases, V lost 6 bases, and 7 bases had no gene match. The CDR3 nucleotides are TGTGCCAGTAGGGAGGGAGGGGCCGCAGATACGCAGTATTTT. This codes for CASREGGAADTQYF.

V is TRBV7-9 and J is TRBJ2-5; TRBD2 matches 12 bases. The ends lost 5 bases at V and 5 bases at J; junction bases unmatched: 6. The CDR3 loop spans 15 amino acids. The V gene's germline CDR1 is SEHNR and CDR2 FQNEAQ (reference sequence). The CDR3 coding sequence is TGTGCCAGCAGCCAGACTAGCGGGAGCCGGGAGACCCAGTACTTC. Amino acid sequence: CASSQTSGSRETQYF. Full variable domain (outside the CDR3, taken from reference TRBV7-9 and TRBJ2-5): DTGVSQNPRHKITKRGQNVTFRCDPISEHNRLYWYRQTLGQGPEFLTYFQNEAQLEKSRLLSDRFSAERPKGSFSTLEIQRTEQGDSAMYLCASSQTSGSRETQYFGPGTRLLVL.

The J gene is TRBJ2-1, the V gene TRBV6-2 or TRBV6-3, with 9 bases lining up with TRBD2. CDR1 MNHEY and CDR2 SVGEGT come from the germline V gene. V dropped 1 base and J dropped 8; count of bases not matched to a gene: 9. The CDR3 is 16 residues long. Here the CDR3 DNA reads TGTGCCAGCAGTTACTTACTAGCGGGTTCTGCCCATGAGCAGTTCTTC. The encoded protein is CASSYLLAGSAHEQFF.

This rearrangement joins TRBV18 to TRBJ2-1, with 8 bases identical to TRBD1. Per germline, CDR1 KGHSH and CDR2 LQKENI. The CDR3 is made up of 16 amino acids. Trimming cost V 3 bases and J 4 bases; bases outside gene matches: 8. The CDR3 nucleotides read TGTGCCAGCTCACCGGTCGGCGGGACAGGTTACAATGAGCAGTTCTTC. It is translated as CASSPVGGTGYNEQFF.

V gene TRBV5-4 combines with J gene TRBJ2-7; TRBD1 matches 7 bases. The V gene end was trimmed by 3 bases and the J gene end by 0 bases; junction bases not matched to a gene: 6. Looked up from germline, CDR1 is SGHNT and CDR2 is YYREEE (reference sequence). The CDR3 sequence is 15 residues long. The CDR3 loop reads CASSYGTASSYEQYF. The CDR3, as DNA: TGTGCCAGCAGCTACGGGACAGCGAGCTCCTACGAGCAGTACTTC.

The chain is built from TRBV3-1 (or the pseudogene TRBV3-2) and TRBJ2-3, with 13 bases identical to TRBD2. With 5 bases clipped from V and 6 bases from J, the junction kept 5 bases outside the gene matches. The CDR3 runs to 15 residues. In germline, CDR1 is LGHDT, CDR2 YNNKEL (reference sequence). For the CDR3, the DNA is TGTGCCAGCAGCGGAGGACTAGCGGGAGTTGATACGCAGTATTTT. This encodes CASSGGLAGVDTQYF.